A selection of T cell receptor beta chains follows, all from one sample in a study of cytomegalovirus exposure and HLA in healthy donors. This table comes from immunoSEQ multiplex PCR, and its TCRdb copy is limited to in-frame clones, with some not included. The sample holds approximately 300,000 clones, around 90% seen once. Sequenced sample: PBMCs. All receptors come from a woman younger than 45 in good health and CMV-seropositive. The CDR3 runs from the conserved cysteine through the conserved F or W. A D gene is named only where the DNA matches it firmly. Clone size is not always given. Where it is, it says once, few, many or a class for expanded clones.

J | size | D | V | DNA | CDR3
TRBJ2-7 | - | TRBD1 | TRBV18 | TGTGCCAGCTCACCCGACAGGGCAACCTACGAGCAGTACTTC | CASSPDRATYEQYF
TRBJ2-2 | - | - | TRBV15 | TGTGCCACCAGCACTAGATTAGAAAACACCGGGGAGCTGTTTTTT | CATSTRLENTGELFF
TRBJ1-2 | - | - | TRBV6-1 | TGTGCCAGCAGCGGACAGAACTATGGCTACACCTTC | CASSGQNYGYTF
TRBJ1-5 | - | TRBD1 | TRBV18 | TGTGCCAGCTCACCGTATTTCGGGGACAGCTATCAGCCCCAGCATTTT | CASSPYFGDSYQPQHF
TRBJ2-1 | - | TRBD2 | TRBV10-3 | TGTGCCATCAGGGGGCTAGCGGGAGGGTTCCAGCAGTTCTTC | CAIRGLAGGFQQFF
TRBJ2-7 | - | - | TRBV5-1 | TGCGCCAGCAGCTTGGCCTCGGTTACCTACGAGCAGTACTTC | CASSLASVTYEQYF
TRBJ2-7 | - | - | TRBV9 | TGTGCCAGCAGCCCTGACGGATTCATGACTTACGAGCAGTACTTC | CASSPDGFMTYEQYF
TRBJ2-7 | - | TRBD1 | TRBV7-6 | TGTGCCAGCAGTCTTCGACAGGGACAAGACGAGCAGTACTTC | CASSLRQGQDEQYF
TRBJ1-4 | - | TRBD1 | TRBV19 | TGTGCCAGTAGAAAACAGGGGGATGATGAAAAACTGTTTTTT | CASRKQGDDEKLFF
TRBJ2-1 | - | - | TRBV6-5 | TGTGCCAGCAGTTCAGAGGGCTACAATGAGCAGTTCTTC | CASSSEGYNEQFF
TRBJ2-1 | - | TRBD2 | TRBV5-6 | TGTGCCAGCAGCTATAGCGGGAGTATCTATGAGCAGTTCTTC | CASSYSGSIYEQFF
TRBJ1-5 | - | TRBD1 | TRBV30 | TGTGCCTGGAGCTTGCAGGGGGGAGGCGTTCAGCCCCAGCATTTT | CAWSLQGGGVQPQHF
TRBJ1-6 | - | - | TRBV7-9 | TGTGCCAGCAGCTTAGCCCCCAGTCATTCACCCCTCCACTTT | CASSLAPSHSPLHF
TRBJ2-2 | - | TRBD2 | TRBV6-5 | TGTGCCAGCAGGACCGGGACTAGCAACGGGGAGCTGTTTTTT | CASRTGTSNGELFF
TRBJ2-3 | - | - | TRBV6-6 | TGTGCCAGCAGTTACTCCGTCGCTTGGGGAGATACGCAGTATTTT | CASSYSVAWGDTQYF
TRBJ1-5 | - | - | TRBV6-1 | TGTGCCACCCGGTGGACCCACCAGCCCCAGCATTTT | CATRWTHQPQHF
TRBJ2-3 | - | TRBD2 | TRBV9 | TGTGCCAGCAGCGTAACTGGGAGGGTAAGCACAGATACGCAGTATTTT | CASSVTGRVSTDTQYF
TRBJ2-1 | once | - | TRBV27 | TGTGCCAGCAGACGAGCCGGGGACGGATACAATGAGCAGTTCTTC | CASRRAGDGYNEQFF
TRBJ2-1 | - | TRBD1 | TRBV9 | TGTGCCAGCAGCGTACCGACAGGGGCCTACAATGAGCAGTTCTTC | CASSVPTGAYNEQFF
TRBJ1-4 | - | TRBD1 | TRBV4-1 | TGCGCCAGCAGCCAAGTCTATGACAGGGGGCGGCCTCTTGAAAAACTGTTTTTT | CASSQVYDRGRPLEKLFF
TRBJ2-7 | - | TRBD1 | TRBV6-1 | TGTGCCAGCAGGGTTGGGGACAGGGCCTACGAGCAGTACTTC | CASRVGDRAYEQYF
TRBJ2-5 | once | - | TRBV5-1 | TGCGCCAGCAGCTTCCTCTCCGGGTCAGACTACTTC | CASSFLSGSDYF
TRBJ2-1 | - | - | TRBV5-4 | TGTGCCAGCAGCCAAAGGACACCGGAGCAGTTCTTC | CASSQRTPEQFF
TRBJ2-6 | few | TRBD2 | TRBV4-2 | TGTGCCAGCAGCCAAGATGGACTAGCGGGTGCTGGGGCCAACGTCCTGACTTTC | CASSQDGLAGAGANVLTF
TRBJ1-2 | - | TRBD1 | TRBV7-9 | TGTGCCAGCAGCTTGGGACAGGGGGCAGGCTATGGCTACACCTTC | CASSLGQGAGYGYTF
TRBJ1-1 | - | - | TRBV6-1 | TGTGCCAGCAGTGAGCGGAGGGGGGTCTACACTGAAGCTTTCTTT | CASSERRGVYTEAFF
TRBJ1-5 | few | - | TRBV4-3 | TGCGCCAGCAGCCAAGACGGGAATCAGCCCCAGCATTTT | CASSQDGNQPQHF
TRBJ2-7 | - | - | TRBV28 | TGTGCCAGCAGTTTACGAGATTCGTACTACGAGCAGTACTTC | CASSLRDSYYEQYF
TRBJ2-2 | - | - | TRBV7-3 | TGTGCCAGCAGCTTGGGTCCCGGGGAGCTGTTTTTT | CASSLGPGELFF
TRBJ2-2 | once | - | TRBV29-1 | TGCAGCGTTGAACAGGGAGACACCGGGGAGCTGTTTTTT | CSVEQGDTGELFF
TRBJ1-4 | once | TRBD1 | TRBV7-2 | TGTGCCAGCAGTCCACCGCACAGGGGTGGAGGAGAAAAACTGTTTTTT | CASSPPHRGGGEKLFF
TRBJ2-5 | - | - | TRBV7-2 | TGTGCCAGCAGCTTACTAAGACCTCAGGAGACCCAGTACTTC | CASSLLRPQETQYF
TRBJ2-5 | - | - | TRBV18 | TGTGCCAGCTCACCACTGGGGGAGACCCAGTACTTC | CASSPLGETQYF
TRBJ1-4 | - | - | TRBV30 | TGTGCCTGGGGACCTCCCGGGACAACATTTGAAAAACTGTTTTTT | CAWGPPGTTFEKLFF
TRBJ2-5 | - | TRBD1 | TRBV27 | TGTGCCAGCAGTTGGGGGACAGCAGGGACCCAGTACTTC | CASSWGTAGTQYF
TRBJ2-1 | - | TRBD2 | TRBV9 | TGTGCCAGCAGCGGAGGGACTAGCGGGGGGTCCAATGAGCAGTTCTTC | CASSGGTSGGSNEQFF
TRBJ1-4 | once | - | TRBV28 | TGTGCCAGCAGTTTGGGGATTGAAAAACTGTTTTTT | CASSLGIEKLFF
TRBJ2-7 | - | TRBD1 | TRBV28 | TGTGCCAGCAGTTTAGCCCTACCGGGACAGGGTAAGGACGAGCAGTACTTC | CASSLALPGQGKDEQYF
TRBJ2-2 | - | - | TRBV7-9 | TGTGCCAGCAGCTTAGCGGCGGGTTGGACCGGGGAGCTGTTTTTT | CASSLAAGWTGELFF
TRBJ2-3 | - | - | TRBV5-6 | TGTGCCAGCATACGAACAGGGGGGGTAACAGATACGCAGTATTTT | CASIRTGGVTDTQYF
TRBJ2-1 | - | - | TRBV27 | TGTGCCAGCAGTCCATCGCCTAGGGGTTACAATGAGCAGTTCTTC | CASSPSPRGYNEQFF
TRBJ2-7 | - | TRBD1 | TRBV25-1 | TGTGCCAGCAGTGGCTCGGGACAGGGGGCCTACGAGCAGTACTTC | CASSGSGQGAYEQYF
TRBJ2-5 | few | - | TRBV30 | TGTGCCTGGACCCGATGGACAGCGGCTAGGGAGACCCAGTACTTC | CAWTRWTAARETQYF
TRBJ2-2 | once | - | TRBV7-3 | TGTGCCAGCAGCTTAATGGCGGGAACGAACACCGGGGAGCTGTTTTTT | CASSLMAGTNTGELFF
TRBJ2-7 | - | - | TRBV18 | TGTGCCAGCTCACCACTCTCGATGGGGTTGGGGTTGGACGAGCAGTACTTC | CASSPLSMGLGLDEQYF
TRBJ1-4 | few | TRBD1 | TRBV19 | TGTGCCAGTAGAAGACAGGGGAAGGATGAAAAACTGTTTTTT | CASRRQGKDEKLFF
TRBJ2-1 | - | - | TRBV4-3 | TGCGCCAGCAGCCAAGATCCCACAGGTCTGAGCTCCTACAATGAGCAGTTCTTC | CASSQDPTGLSSYNEQFF
TRBJ2-7 | - | TRBD1 | TRBV15 | TGTGCCACCAGCAGAGTAACAGGGACAGGTTCCTACGAGCAGTACTTC | CATSRVTGTGSYEQYF
TRBJ2-2 | - | TRBD1 | TRBV5-1 | TGCGCCAGCAGACCCCGGACAGGGAACACCGGGGAGCTGTTTTTT | CASRPRTGNTGELFF
TRBJ2-5 | - | TRBD2 | TRBV7-6 | TGTGCCAGCAGCTTAGGAGCGGGAGGGTGGGAGACCCAGTACTTC | CASSLGAGGWETQYF
TRBJ2-7 | - | TRBD2 | TRBV7-8 | TGTGCCAGCAGCATTAGCGGGGGGGAGTACGAGCAGTACTTC | CASSISGGEYEQYF
TRBJ1-1 | - | - | TRBV2 | TGTGCCAGCAGCGGTGGGGGGACTGAAGCTTTCTTT | CASSGGGTEAFF